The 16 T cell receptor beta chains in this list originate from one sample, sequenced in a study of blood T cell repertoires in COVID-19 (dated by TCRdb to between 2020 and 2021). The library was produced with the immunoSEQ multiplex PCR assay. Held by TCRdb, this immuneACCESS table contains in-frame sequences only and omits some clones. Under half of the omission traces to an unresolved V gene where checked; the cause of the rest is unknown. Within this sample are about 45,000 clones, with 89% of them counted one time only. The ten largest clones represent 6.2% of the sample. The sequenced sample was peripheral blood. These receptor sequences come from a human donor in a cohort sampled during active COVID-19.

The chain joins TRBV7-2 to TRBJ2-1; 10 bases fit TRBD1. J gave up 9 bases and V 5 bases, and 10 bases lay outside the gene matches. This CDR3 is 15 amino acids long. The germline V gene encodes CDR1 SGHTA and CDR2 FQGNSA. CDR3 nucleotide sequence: TGTGCCAGCAGCGTAGACAGGGGGCTTTTAGGTGAGCAGTTCTTC. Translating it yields CASSVDRGLLGEQFF.

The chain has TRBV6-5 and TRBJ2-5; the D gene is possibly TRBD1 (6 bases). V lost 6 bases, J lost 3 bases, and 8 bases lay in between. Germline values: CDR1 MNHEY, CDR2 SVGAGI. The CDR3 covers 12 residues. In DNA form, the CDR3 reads TGTGCCAGCAGGGGGGCCGAAGAGACCCAGTACTTC. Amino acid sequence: CASRGAEETQYF.

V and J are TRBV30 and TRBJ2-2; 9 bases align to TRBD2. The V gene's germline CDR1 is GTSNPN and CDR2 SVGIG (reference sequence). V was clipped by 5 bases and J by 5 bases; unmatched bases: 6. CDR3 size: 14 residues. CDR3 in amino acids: CAWVKAGGTGELFF. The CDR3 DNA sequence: TGTGCCTGGGTAAAAGCGGGAGGAACCGGGGAGCTGTTTTTT.

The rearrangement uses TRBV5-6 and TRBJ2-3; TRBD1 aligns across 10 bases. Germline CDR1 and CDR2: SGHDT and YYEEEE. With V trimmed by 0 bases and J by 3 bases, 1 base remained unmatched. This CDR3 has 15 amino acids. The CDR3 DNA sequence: TGTGCCAGCAGCTTGGTGGGACAGGGGACAGATACGCAGTATTTT. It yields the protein CASSLVGQGTDTQYF.

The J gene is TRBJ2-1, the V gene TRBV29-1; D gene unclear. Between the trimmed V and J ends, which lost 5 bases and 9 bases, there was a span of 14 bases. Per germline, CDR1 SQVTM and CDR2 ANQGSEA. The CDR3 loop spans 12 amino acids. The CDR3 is CSVLGPVFEQFF. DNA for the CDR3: TGCAGCGTTCTAGGCCCGGTATTTGAGCAGTTCTTC.

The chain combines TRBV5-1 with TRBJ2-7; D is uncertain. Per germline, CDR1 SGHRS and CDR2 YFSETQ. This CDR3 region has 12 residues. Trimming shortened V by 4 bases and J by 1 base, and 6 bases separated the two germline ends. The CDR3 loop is CASSPQSYEQYF. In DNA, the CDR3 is TGCGCCAGCAGCCCGCAGTCCTACGAGCAGTACTTC. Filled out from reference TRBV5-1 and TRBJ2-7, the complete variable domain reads KAGVTQTPRYLIKTRGQQVTLSCSPISGHRSVSWYQQTPGQGLQFLFEYFSETQRNKGNFPGRFSGRQFSNSRSEMNVSTLELGDSALYLCASSPQSYEQYFGPGTRLTVT.

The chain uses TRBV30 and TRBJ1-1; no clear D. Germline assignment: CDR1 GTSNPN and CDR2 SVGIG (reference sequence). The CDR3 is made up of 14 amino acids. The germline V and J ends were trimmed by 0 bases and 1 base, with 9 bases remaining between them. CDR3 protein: CAWSVRSRNTEAFF. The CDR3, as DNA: TGTGCCTGGAGTGTACGTAGCAGGAACACTGAAGCTTTCTTT.

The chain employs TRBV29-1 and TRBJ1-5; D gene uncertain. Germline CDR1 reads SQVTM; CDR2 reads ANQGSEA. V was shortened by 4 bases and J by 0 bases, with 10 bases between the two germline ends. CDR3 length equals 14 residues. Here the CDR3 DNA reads TGCAGCGTTGCGGTGACTAATAGCAATCAGCCCCAGCATTTT. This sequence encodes CSVAVTNSNQPQHF.

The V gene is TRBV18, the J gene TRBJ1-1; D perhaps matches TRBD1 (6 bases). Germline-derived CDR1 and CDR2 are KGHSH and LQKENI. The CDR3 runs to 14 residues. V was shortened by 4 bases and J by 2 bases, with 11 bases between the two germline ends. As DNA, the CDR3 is TGTGCCAGCTCACAACAGGGTTACAACACTGAAGCTTTCTTT. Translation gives CASSQQGYNTEAFF.

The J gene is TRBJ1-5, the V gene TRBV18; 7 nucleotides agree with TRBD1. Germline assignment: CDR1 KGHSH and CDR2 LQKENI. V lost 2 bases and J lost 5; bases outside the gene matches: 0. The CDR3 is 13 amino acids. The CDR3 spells CASSPGQDQPQHF. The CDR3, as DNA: TGTGCCAGCTCACCAGGACAGGATCAGCCCCAGCATTTT.

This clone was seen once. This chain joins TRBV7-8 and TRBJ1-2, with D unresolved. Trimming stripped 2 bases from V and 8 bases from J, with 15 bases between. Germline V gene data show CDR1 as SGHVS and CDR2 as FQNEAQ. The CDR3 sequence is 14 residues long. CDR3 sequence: CASSLTAYREGYTF. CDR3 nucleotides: TGTGCCAGCAGCTTAACGGCTTACCGGGAGGGCTACACCTTC.

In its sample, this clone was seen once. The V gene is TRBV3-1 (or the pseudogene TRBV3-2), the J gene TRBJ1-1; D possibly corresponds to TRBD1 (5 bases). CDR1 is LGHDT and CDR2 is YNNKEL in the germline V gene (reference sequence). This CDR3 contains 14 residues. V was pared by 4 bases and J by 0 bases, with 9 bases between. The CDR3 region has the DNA TGTGCCAGCAGCCCCGGACATATGAACACTGAAGCTTTCTTT. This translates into CASSPGHMNTEAFF.

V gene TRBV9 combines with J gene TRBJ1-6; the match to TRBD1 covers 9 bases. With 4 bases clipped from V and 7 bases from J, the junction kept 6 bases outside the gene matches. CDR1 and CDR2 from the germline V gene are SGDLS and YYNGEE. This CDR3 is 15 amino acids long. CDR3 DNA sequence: TGTGCCAGCAGCTACACCGGGACAGGGAATTCACCCCTCCACTTT. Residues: CASSYTGTGNSPLHF.

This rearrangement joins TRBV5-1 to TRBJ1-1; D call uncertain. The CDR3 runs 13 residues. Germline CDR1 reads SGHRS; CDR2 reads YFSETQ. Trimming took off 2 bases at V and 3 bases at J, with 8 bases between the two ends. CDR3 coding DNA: TGCGCCAGCAGCTTAAAGTTAGACACTGAAGCTTTCTTT. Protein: CASSLKLDTEAFF.

CDR3 bases: TGTGCTAGTGGTTTGGGGGTAGCGGGGGGCCAAGAGACCCAGTACTTC. Amino acid sequence: CASGLGVAGGQETQYF. This chain links TRBV12-5 with TRBJ2-5, with TRBD2 identical over 10 bases. V shed 1 base, J shed 1 base, and the junction held 3 bases outside the gene matches. Germline V CDR1 and CDR2: LGHNT, FRNRAP. This CDR3 has 16 amino acids.

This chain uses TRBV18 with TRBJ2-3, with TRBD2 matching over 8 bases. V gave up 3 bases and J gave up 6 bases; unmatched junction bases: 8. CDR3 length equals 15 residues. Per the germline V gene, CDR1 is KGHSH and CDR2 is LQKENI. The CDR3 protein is CASSPLTSVADTQYF. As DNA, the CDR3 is TGTGCCAGCTCACCCTTGACTAGCGTGGCGGATACGCAGTATTTT.